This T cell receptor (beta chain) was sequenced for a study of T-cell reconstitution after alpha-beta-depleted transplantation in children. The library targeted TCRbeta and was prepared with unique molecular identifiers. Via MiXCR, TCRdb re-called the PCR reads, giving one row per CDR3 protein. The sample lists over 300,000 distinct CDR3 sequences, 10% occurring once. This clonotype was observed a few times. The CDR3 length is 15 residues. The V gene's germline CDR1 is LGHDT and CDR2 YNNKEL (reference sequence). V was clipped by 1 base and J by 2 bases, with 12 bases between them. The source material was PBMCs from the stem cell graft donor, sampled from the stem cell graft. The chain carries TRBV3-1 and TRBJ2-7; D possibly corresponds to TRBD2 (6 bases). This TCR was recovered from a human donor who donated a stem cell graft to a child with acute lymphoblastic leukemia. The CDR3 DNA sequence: TGTGCCAGCAGCCAAGGCCCTAGCGAGACCTACGAGCAGTACTTC. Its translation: CASSQGPSETYEQYF.